This TCR beta chain was found in a study of shared clonotypes between healthy human individuals. Across the whole study: The study enrolled a couple of women and three men aged 18 to 49.

This CDR3 region has 13 residues. V was trimmed by 6 bases and J by 4 bases, leaving 12 bases between them. Germline CDR1 reads ENHRY; CDR2 reads SYGVKD. Here immunoSEQ multiplex PCR was the method, and the copy in TCRdb shows in-frame clones only, minus some. Of 2 million to 3 million clones in the sample, 90% to 95% were seen once. This clonotype originated in a man aged 18 to 29 in good health. The material sequenced was naive CD4+ T cells sorted from blood. Subset of the sample: CD45RA+ positively selected. The chain employs TRBV10-3 and TRBJ1-2; TRBD1 is a possible D gene (6 bases). The chain's CDR3 is CAIRQGQGYGYTF. CDR3 sequence (DNA): TGTGCCATCAGGCAGGGGCAAGGCTATGGCTACACCTTC.